This T cell receptor beta chain was identified in a study of post-analysis software for immune sequencing data. Tagging with unique molecular identifiers was a feature of the TCR beta cDNA libraries. The authors obtained 400,000 to 600,000 cDNA molecules from roughly 1 to 10 million T cells. TCRdb re-derived calls from the PCR reads in MiXCR, one entry per CDR3 protein. Of fewer than 850,000 distinct CDR3 sequences listed, around 42% are singletons. The CDR3 runs to 16 residues. Per the germline V gene, CDR1 is SSHAT and CDR2 is FNYEAQ (reference sequence). Study findings and constraints: Co-batched samples clustered tightly together by F measure. Patients showed TRBV5-6, TRBV5-1 and TRBV20-1 among 4 or 5 TRBV segments more frequent than in controls.

The sample holds one count of this clonotype. Antigen specificity is unknown. An end of the junction does not agree with germline; a read error may underlie this. The rearrangement uses TRBV7-7 and TRBJ2-7; 9 nucleotides align to TRBD2. The DNA end is a closer match to TRBJ2-5, so the J assignment may be wrong. This TCR derives from a girl aged 5-17 years with multiple sclerosis. The sample was blood. The CDR3 DNA sequence: TGTGCTAGCAGCCCTAGCGGGATTCGGGACCAAGAGACCCAGTACTTC. As protein: CASSPSGIRDQETQYF.